The clone carrying this TCR beta chain has only one observation. These data originate in a study of blood T cell repertoires in COVID-19. Background on the study: The samples span acute and convalescent COVID-19 from the United States, Italy and Spain.

V lost 3 bases and J 2 bases, leaving 19 bases between the germline ends. The CDR3 runs 17 residues. CDR1 and CDR2 (germline): KGHSH, LQKENI. In the authors' workflow: Nucleated cell counts were estimated from reference gene primer amplification. Measured with immunoSEQ multiplex PCR; TCRdb has only the in-frame clones, and not every one. That table is the source of V, J and clone size, and D and trimming were worked out from the DNA. The table has 200,000 to 300,000 clones, roughly 88% seen once; the top ten hold about 1.3%. The chain is built from TRBV18 and TRBJ1-1; TRBD1 might be the D (6 bases). The specimen was peripheral blood. The receptor's source is an elderly man with acute or convalescent COVID-19. CDR3 DNA sequence: TGTGCCAGCTCACCCGGTTTGGGGGCGGGGGAAAACACTGAAGCTTTCTTT. Translated, it gives CASSPGLGAGENTEAFF.